The next 21 T cell receptor beta chains were all read from a single sample in a study of blood T cell repertoires in COVID-19 (TCRdb year 2020). Libraries were built with the immunoSEQ multiplex PCR assay. Not all clones reach the TCRdb copy of this immuneACCESS table, which keeps in-frame sequences only. Checked studies attribute under half of the gap to unresolved V genes and leave the rest unexplained. The sample table contains about 360,000 clones; only one count was recorded for around 87% of them. Around 3% of the sample is held by the ten biggest clonotypes. Input material: peripheral blood. The receptor set was obtained from a human donor in a cohort sampled during active COVID-19.

This chain links TRBV6-5 with TRBJ1-2; 7 bases match TRBD1. This CDR3 comprises 15 residues. Germline trimming cut 6 bases from V and 2 bases from J; bases unmatched to any gene: 9. Germline V gene data show CDR1 as MNHEY and CDR2 as SVGAGI. The CDR3 loop is CASSRAPTGNYGYTF. CDR3 bases: TGTGCCAGCAGCCGCGCCCCGACAGGGAACTATGGCTACACCTTC.

Turning to this clone: The sample carries other DNA sequences with the same CDR3. The rearrangement uses TRBV6-5 and TRBJ2-3; tentative D call: TRBD2 (5 bases). Looked up from germline, CDR1 is MNHEY and CDR2 is SVGAGI. The CDR3 is 13 residues long. Trimming left V 0 bases short and J 6 bases short, with 7 bases between. The CDR3 sequence: CASSYSRGDTQYF. For the CDR3, the DNA is TGTGCCAGCAGTTACTCGCGAGGGGATACGCAGTATTTT.

The chain combines TRBV5-8 with TRBJ2-1, with TRBD2 matching 7 bases. Germline values: CDR1 SGHTS, CDR2 YDEGEE. This CDR3 contains 15 residues. Trimming cost V 0 bases and J 4 bases; bases outside gene matches: 4. In DNA, the CDR3 is TGTGCCAGCAGCTTGGAACTAGCGCGGTACAATGAGCAGTTCTTC. This codes for CASSLELARYNEQFF.

CDR3 nucleotide sequence: TGTGCCACCAGCAGAGGAGGGCAGACCTACGAGCAGTACTTC. It codes for CATSRGGQTYEQYF. The rearrangement uses TRBV15 and TRBJ2-7; D is possibly TRBD2 (5 bases). The CDR3 totals 14 residues. Germline lookup yields CDR1 LNHNV and CDR2 YYDKDF (reference sequence). Trimming cost V 1 base and J 2 bases, with 9 bases left between them. Full variable domain (rest looked up from reference TRBV15 and TRBJ2-7): DAMVIQNPRYQVTQFGKPVTLSCSQTLNHNVMYWYQQKSSQAPKLLFHYYDKDFNNEADTPDNFQSRRPNTSFCFLDIRSPGLGDTAMYLCATSRGGQTYEQYFGPGTRLTVT.

CDR3 protein: CASSHSGRALDEQFF. The CDR3 bases are TGTGCCAGCAGCCATAGCGGGAGGGCTTTGGATGAGCAGTTCTTC. V usage is TRBV7-3 and J usage is TRBJ2-1, with TRBD2 matching over 11 bases. V lost 5 bases and J lost 8; bases outside the gene matches: 8. Germline V gene sequence: CDR1 SGHTA, CDR2 FQGTGA. This CDR3 region has 15 residues.

This chain uses TRBV4-1 with TRBJ2-7; 9 nucleotides align to TRBD2. The J segment lost 7 bases and the V segment lost 1 base, leaving 8 bases of the junction unmatched. Germline CDR1 reads MGHRA; CDR2 reads YSYEKL. The CDR3 runs 15 residues. CDR3 loop: CASSQGFSGSREQYF. In DNA form, the CDR3 reads TGCGCCAGCAGCCAAGGGTTTAGCGGGAGTAGGGAGCAGTACTTC.

DNA for the CDR3: TGTGCCAGCAGTGAGTTCCGGGACAGCCCTAACACTGAAGCTTTCTTT. Protein: CASSEFRDSPNTEAFF. V gene TRBV2 combines with J gene TRBJ1-1; 7 bases line up with TRBD1. The CDR3 length is 16 residues. V lost 3 bases and J lost 2; bases outside the gene matches: 9. From germline, CDR1 is SNHLY and CDR2 FYNNEI.

This rearrangement joins TRBV9 to TRBJ1-3; TRBD1 is a possible D gene (6 bases). This CDR3 contains 15 residues. Germline loops: CDR1 SGDLS, CDR2 YYNGEE. Trimming cost V 4 bases and J 9 bases, with 20 bases left between them. The CDR3 is CASSPMTGSVGTIYF. CDR3 nucleotides: TGTGCCAGCAGCCCAATGACAGGTTCGGTAGGCACCATATATTTT.

This rearrangement joins TRBV6-5 to TRBJ2-6; possibly TRBD1 for D (5 bases). V was cut by 4 bases and J by 2 bases, with 12 bases left in between. The CDR3 is 16 residues long. Germline CDR1 MNHEY, CDR2 SVGAGI. DNA of the CDR3: TGTGCCAGCAGTTTCAAACAGGAGACTGGGGCCAACGTCCTGACTTTC. As protein: CASSFKQETGANVLTF.

In regard to this clone: The sample carries other DNA sequences with the same CDR3. The chain uses TRBV20-1 and TRBJ1-5; D remains unclear. The germline CDR1 and CDR2 sequences are DFQATT and SNEGSKA (reference sequence). The CDR3 is 12 residues long. V was shortened by 3 bases and J by 4 bases, with 7 bases between the two germline ends. The CDR3 here is CSASRRNQPQHF. The CDR3 nucleotides read TGCAGTGCTAGTCGTCGGAATCAGCCCCAGCATTTT.

This chain joins TRBV5-1 and TRBJ2-5, with TRBD1 matching over 7 bases. The CDR3 covers 15 residues. The ends lost 4 bases at V and 4 bases at J; junction bases unmatched: 10. Germline CDR1 reads SGHRS; CDR2 reads YFSETQ. The CDR3 loop is CASSQEDRDGETQYF. In DNA, the CDR3 is TGCGCCAGCAGCCAAGAAGACAGGGATGGAGAGACCCAGTACTTC.

As regards this clone: An end of the junction differs from the germline gene, which may be a read error. This chain joins TRBV28 and TRBJ2-7, with 7 bases fitting TRBD2. The CDR3 covers 13 residues. Germline CDR1 is MDHEN and CDR2 is SYDVKM. CDR3: CASSSSGRGVSPF. CDR3 sequence (DNA): TGTGCCAGCAGTTCTAGCGGTCGGGGCGTATCCCCCTTC.

V usage is TRBV5-4 and J usage is TRBJ2-7; TRBD2 is a possible D gene (5 bases). The V and J ends lost 4 bases and 1 base respectively, with 12 bases between them. The CDR3 length is 14 residues. CDR1 and CDR2 from the germline V gene are SGHNT and YYREEE (reference sequence). The CDR3 sequence is CASSPELGSYEQYF. The DNA for the CDR3 is TGTGCCAGCAGCCCTGAACTAGGATCCTACGAGCAGTACTTC. Full variable domain (missing parts from reference TRBV5-4 and TRBJ2-7): ETGVTQSPTHLIKTRGQQVTLRCSSQSGHNTVSWYQQALGQGPQFIFQYYREEENGRGNFPPRFSGLQFPNYSSELNVNALELDDSALYLCASSPELGSYEQYFGPGTRLTVT.

The rearrangement uses TRBV28 and TRBJ1-3; D ambiguous. The CDR3 spans 13 residues. CDR1 MDHEN and CDR2 SYDVKM come from the germline V gene. The V end was cut by 8 bases, the J end by 4 bases, with 12 bases between. The CDR3 bases are TGTGCCAGCCTGAGGAGGATGGGAAACACCATATATTTT. Encoded protein: CASLRRMGNTIYF. Drawing the rest from reference TRBV28 and TRBJ1-3, the complete variable domain is DVKVTQSSRYLVKRTGEKVFLECVQDMDHENMFWYRQDPGLGLRLIYFSYDVKMKEKGDIPEGYSVSREKKERFSLILESASTNQTSMYLCASLRRMGNTIYFGEGSWLTVV.

This rearrangement joins TRBV19 to TRBJ2-3, with 8 positions matching TRBD2. The ends lost 6 bases at V and 4 bases at J; junction bases unmatched: 6. Per the germline V gene, CDR1 is LNHDA and CDR2 is SQIVND (reference sequence). This CDR3 is 14 amino acids long. The CDR3 reads CASSGGAGSDTQYF. CDR3 coding DNA: TGTGCCAGTAGCGGGGGGGCGGGGTCAGATACGCAGTATTTT.

Of note for this clone: Different DNA sequences within this sample yield the same CDR3. This chain links TRBV7-9 with TRBJ2-1; 8 positions match TRBD2. The junction had 7 bases not matched to a gene; V was cut back by 5 bases and J by 7 bases. The CDR3 spans 14 residues. The germline gives CDR1 SEHNR, CDR2 FQNEAQ (reference sequence). In DNA form, the CDR3 reads TGTGCCAGCAGCCCCGGGACTAGTGGGAATGAGCAGTTCTTC. Translating gives CASSPGTSGNEQFF.

The gene calls are TRBV4-2 and TRBJ2-7, with 8 bases that match TRBD1. The CDR3 has 15 amino acids. Germline CDR1 and CDR2: LGHNA and YNFKEQ. J lost 2 bases, V lost 4 bases, and 7 bases had no gene match. CDR3 nucleotide sequence: TGTGCCAGCAGCCCTACGAACAGGGGGACCTACGAGCAGTACTTC. It codes for CASSPTNRGTYEQYF.

The rearrangement joins TRBV6-1 to TRBJ2-6; D might be TRBD2 (6 bases). Trimming pared 4 bases from V and 0 bases from J, leaving 16 bases between. This CDR3 has 18 amino acids. Germline CDR1 reads MNHNS; CDR2 reads SASEGT. The CDR3 protein is CASSVDSGESSGANVLTF. The CDR3 nucleotides are TGTGCCAGCAGTGTCGACTCGGGGGAGAGCTCTGGGGCCAACGTCCTGACTTTC.

This chain connects TRBV10-3 to TRBJ1-6; weak D call: TRBD1 (6 bases). The CDR3 runs 17 residues. The germline gives CDR1 ENHRY, CDR2 SYGVKD. V was clipped by 0 bases and J by 7 bases, with 16 bases between them. CDR3 coding DNA: TGTGCCATCAGTGAGTCTACAGGGAGATCGGGGAATTCACCCCTCCACTTT. Translation: CAISESTGRSGNSPLHF.

This clone was counted between two and nine times. V is TRBV19 and J is TRBJ1-1; weak D call: TRBD1 (6 bases). This CDR3 contains 16 residues. Per the germline V gene, CDR1 is LNHDA and CDR2 is SQIVND (reference sequence). The germline V and J ends were trimmed by 2 bases and 3 bases, with 16 bases remaining between them. The CDR3 DNA reads as TGTGCCAGTAGTATACGGGGACATCTTCGGTACACTGAAGCTTTCTTT. Protein sequence: CASSIRGHLRYTEAFF.

J is TRBJ2-5 and V is TRBV5-1, with TRBD2 as a possible D gene (6 bases). V shed 4 bases and J shed 2 bases, with 15 bases lying between them. Germline lookup yields CDR1 SGHRS and CDR2 YFSETQ. CDR3 length equals 15 residues. Here the CDR3 reads CASSLNPGEQETQYF. As DNA, the CDR3 is TGCGCCAGCAGCCTGAACCCGGGGGAACAAGAGACCCAGTACTTC.